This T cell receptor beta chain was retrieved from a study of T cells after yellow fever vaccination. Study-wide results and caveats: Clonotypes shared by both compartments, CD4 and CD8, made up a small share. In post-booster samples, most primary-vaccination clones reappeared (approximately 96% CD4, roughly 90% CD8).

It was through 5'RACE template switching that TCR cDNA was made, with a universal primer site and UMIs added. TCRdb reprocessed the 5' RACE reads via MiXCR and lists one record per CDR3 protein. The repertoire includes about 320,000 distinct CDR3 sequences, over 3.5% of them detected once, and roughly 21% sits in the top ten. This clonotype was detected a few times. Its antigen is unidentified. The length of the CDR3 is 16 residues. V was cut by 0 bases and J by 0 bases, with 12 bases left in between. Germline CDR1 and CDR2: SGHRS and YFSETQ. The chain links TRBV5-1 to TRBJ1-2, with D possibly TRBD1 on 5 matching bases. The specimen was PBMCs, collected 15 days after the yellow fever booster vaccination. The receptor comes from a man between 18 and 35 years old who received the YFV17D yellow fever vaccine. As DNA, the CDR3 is TGCGCCAGCAGCTTGGCTGTTGGGGGGGCTAACTATGGCTACACCTTC. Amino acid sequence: CASSLAVGGANYGYTF.